This TCR beta chain was sequenced in a study of HIV-infected patients and healthy controls. Alpha and beta constant-region primers primed reverse transcription of 400 to 500 ng RNA. Using multiplexing indices, alpha and beta chain libraries were generated apart by chain-specific third strand synthesis. TCRdb redid the calling of the 5' RACE reads with MiXCR, one entry per CDR3 protein. The sample has 8,400 or so distinct CDR3 sequences, roughly 8.1% seen once. Germline assignment: CDR1 SGHTA and CDR2 FQGNSA. Trimming shortened V by 1 base and J by 1 base, and 8 bases separated the two germline ends. This CDR3 has 15 residues. Follow-up blood was drawn about 14 weeks, roughly three months, after antiretroviral therapy began. All unsorted peripheral T cells were captured because whole blood was used without fractionation. This clonotype was seen at least ten times.

This rearrangement joins TRBV7-2 to TRBJ2-1; D ambiguous. The sample here was blood, taken during antiretroviral therapy. The receptor was isolated from an adult with HIV infection. CDR3 DNA: TGTGCCAGCAGCTTAGGGGTCGGGTCCTACAATGAGCAGTTCTTC. It specifies CASSLGVGSYNEQFF.